This T cell receptor beta chain was captured by sequencing in a study of OX40 agonist ivuxolimab in advanced cancers. TCRdb keeps only in-frame clones here, not all; method: immunoSEQ multiplex PCR. The sample holds about 80,000 clones, approximately 86% seen once. V shed 6 bases and J shed 5 bases, with 16 bases lying between them. In germline, CDR1 is MNHEY, CDR2 SVGAGI. The CDR3 totals 14 residues. Comment on this clone: The antigen is unknown.

The cohort excluded patients with autoimmune disease history or systemic immunosuppression. Study observations and caveats: Dose levels from 0.1 to 3.0 mg/kg saw CD4+ and CD8+ blood T cells expand clonally by week 6.

The starting material was CD4+ or CD8+ T cells sorted from blood, obtained in a trial of the OX40 agonist ivuxolimab. The V call is TRBV6-5, the J call TRBJ1-2; TRBD1 might be the D (5 bases). The clonotype comes from an adult with an advanced solid tumor such as melanoma, head and neck, liver or kidney cancer. The CDR3 protein is CASSSTDSLYGYTF. The CDR3 nucleotides are TGTGCCAGCAGCTCCACCGACAGCCTATATGGCTACACCTTC.